This entry lists 28 T cell receptor beta chains sequenced from one sample in a study of human T cells and chemical hapten exposure. MiXCR, applied by TCRdb to the RACE reads, yields one record per CDR3 protein. The sample lists 30,000 to 40,000 distinct CDR3 sequences; around 12% were seen once. Sample time point: pre-sensitization, week 0. Treatment meaning: therapeutic diphenylcyclopropenone sensitization with weekly scalp DPC. Total RNA was isolated from unfractionated whole blood. The starting material was whole blood, obtained in connection with sensitization to the hapten diphenylcyclopropenone (DPC). The receptors shown here come from a woman aged 40 to 55 with alopecia areata. Some clones in this sample may be carry-over from other donors' samples.

This clonotype was recorded many times. The rearrangement joins TRBV28 to TRBJ2-2; D perhaps matches TRBD2 (5 bases). The CDR3 extends over 15 amino acids. V was trimmed by 4 bases and J by 7 bases, leaving 16 bases between them. The germline V gene has CDR1 MDHEN and CDR2 SYDVKM. The CDR3 sequence is CASSSPAESGGELFF. The CDR3 DNA is TGTGCCAGCAGTTCACCAGCGGAATCCGGCGGGGAGCTGTTTTTT. Together with reference TRBV28 and TRBJ2-2, the CDR3 gives the full variable domain: DVKVTQSSRYLVKRTGEKVFLECVQDMDHENMFWYRQDPGLGLRLIYFSYDVKMKEKGDIPEGYSVSREKKERFSLILESASTNQTSMYLCASSSPAESGGELFFGEGSRLTVL.

This clonotype was seen only a few times. The CDR3 loop is CASSSGQSSYNSPLHF. In DNA, the CDR3 is TGTGCCAGCAGTTCGGGGCAGAGCTCCTATAATTCACCCCTCCACTTT. V gene TRBV28 combines with J gene TRBJ1-6; D is possibly TRBD1 (5 bases). The CDR3 spans 16 residues. The germline gives CDR1 MDHEN, CDR2 SYDVKM. The V end lost 4 bases, the J end lost 0 bases, and 10 bases lay between the germline ends.

In its sample, this clonotype was seen many times. The V call is TRBV7-3, the J call TRBJ2-3; D is uncertain. CDR1 and CDR2 (germline): SGHTA, FQGTGA. The CDR3 spans 17 residues. V was clipped by 5 bases and J by 2 bases, with 20 bases between them. The CDR3 here is CASSGRAPNDNTDTQYF. CDR3 DNA: TGTGCCAGCAGCGGCCGGGCCCCGAACGATAACACAGATACGCAGTATTTT.

V gene TRBV28 combines with J gene TRBJ1-2, with TRBD1 matching 9 bases. V gave up 4 bases and J gave up 1 base; unmatched junction bases: 1. The CDR3 covers 14 residues. The V gene's germline CDR1 is MDHEN and CDR2 SYDVKM. CDR3 region: CASSSGQGNYGYTF. The DNA of the CDR3 is TGTGCCAGCAGTTCGGGACAGGGTAACTATGGCTACACCTTC.

This clonotype occurred a few times. J is TRBJ2-1 and V is TRBV29-1; TRBD1 matches at 11 bases. CDR3 length: 14 amino acids. Germline values: CDR1 SQVTM, CDR2 ANQGSEA. J lost 9 bases, V lost 7 bases, and 11 bases had no gene match. This CDR3 reads CSADRDRGRGEQFF. For the CDR3, the DNA is TGCAGCGCAGACCGGGACAGGGGGAGAGGTGAGCAGTTCTTC.

This clonotype was picked up many times. The chain couples TRBV28 to TRBJ2-2; D unresolved. Germline values: CDR1 MDHEN, CDR2 SYDVKM. The CDR3 has 13 amino acids. V was shortened by 2 bases and J by 4 bases, with 5 bases between the two germline ends. CDR3 nucleotide sequence: TGTGCCAGCAGTTTACGGGCCACCGGGGAGCTGTTTTTT. Translating gives CASSLRATGELFF.

This clonotype was observed a handful of times. The rearrangement joins TRBV28 to TRBJ2-7; 8 bases map to TRBD1. With 6 bases clipped from V and 4 bases from J, the junction kept 8 bases outside the gene matches. In germline, CDR1 is MDHEN, CDR2 SYDVKM. The CDR3 has 14 residues. Written as DNA, the CDR3 is TGTGCCAGCAGACCGGACAGGGTCGGGTACGAGCAGTACTTC. It codes for CASRPDRVGYEQYF.

V and J are TRBV10-1 and TRBJ2-5; 7 bases match TRBD2. The CDR3 covers 13 residues. J lost 5 bases, V lost 3 bases, and 3 bases had no gene match. Germline lookup yields CDR1 WNHNN and CDR2 SYGVQD (reference sequence). The CDR3 reads CASSDSGGETQYF. In DNA form, the CDR3 reads TGCGCCAGCAGTGATTCCGGGGGGGAGACCCAGTACTTC.

This clonotype has at least ten counts. This chain connects TRBV2 to TRBJ1-5; D may be TRBD1 (5 bases). Trimming cost V 7 bases and J 4 bases, with 14 bases left between them. The CDR3 length is 14 residues. The germline V gene has CDR1 SNHLY and CDR2 FYNNEI. The CDR3 region has the DNA TGTGCCAGCAATCTGGGGGGTGCAAATCAGCCCCAGCATTTT. Its protein is CASNLGGANQPQHF. Supplemented by reference TRBV2 and TRBJ1-5, the full variable domain reads EPEVTQTPSHQVTQMGQEVILRCVPISNHLYFYWYRQILGQKVEFLVSFYNNEISEKSEIFDDQFSVERPDGSNFTLKIRSTKLEDSAMYFCASNLGGANQPQHFGDGTRLSIL.

The gene calls are TRBV5-6 and TRBJ2-1, with 10 positions matching TRBD1. Germline-derived CDR1 and CDR2 are SGHDT and YYEEEE. CDR3 length equals 15 residues. V lost 2 bases, J lost 8 bases, and 7 bases stayed unmatched. CDR3 bases: TGTGCCAGCAGCTTTTGGGGACAGGGGACCGATGAGCAGTTCTTC. The encoded protein is CASSFWGQGTDEQFF. The whole variable domain, filled in from reference TRBV5-6 and TRBJ2-1, reads DAGVTQSPTHLIKTRGQQVTLRCSPKSGHDTVSWYQQALGQGPQFIFQYYEEEERQRGNFPDRFSGHQFPNYSSELNVNALLLGDSALYLCASSFWGQGTDEQFFGPGTRLTVL.

The gene calls are TRBV9 and TRBJ1-1, with 7 nucleotides matching TRBD1. V was clipped by 2 bases and J by 5 bases; unmatched bases: 12. The CDR3 sequence is 16 residues long. The germline CDR1 and CDR2 sequences are SGDLS and YYNGEE. Here the CDR3 reads CASSVSREGARTEAFF. The DNA for the CDR3 is TGTGCCAGCAGCGTTAGTAGGGAGGGGGCGAGAACTGAAGCTTTCTTT.

A few counts support this clonotype. The chain links TRBV7-9 to TRBJ2-2; TRBD2 matches 11 bases. The V and J ends lost 6 bases and 7 bases, in that order; junction bases with no gene match: 7. The germline V gene has CDR1 SEHNR and CDR2 FQNEAQ (reference sequence). The CDR3 covers 15 residues. As DNA, the CDR3 is TGTGCCAGCAGTTTACTAGCGGGAGTTGGCGGGGAGCTGTTTTTT. It codes for CASSLLAGVGGELFF. Combining the CDR3 with reference TRBV7-9 and TRBJ2-2 gives the whole variable domain DTGVSQNPRHKITKRGQNVTFRCDPISEHNRLYWYRQTLGQGPEFLTYFQNEAQLEKSRLLSDRFSAERPKGSFSTLEIQRTEQGDSAMYLCASSLLAGVGGELFFGEGSRLTVL.

This clonotype is categorized as medium-sized (0.01 to 0.1%). The chain couples TRBV19 to TRBJ2-5; 7 positions agree with TRBD1. Germline V gene data show CDR1 as LNHDA and CDR2 as SQIVND (reference sequence). The length of the CDR3 is 14 residues. Losses at the gene ends were 6 bases for V and 5 bases for J; bases not matched to a gene: 9. The DNA of the CDR3 is TGTGCCAGTAGACCCCAAGGGGGCGCGGAGACCCAGTACTTC. Translated, it gives CASRPQGGAETQYF. Supplemented by reference TRBV19 and TRBJ2-5, the full variable domain reads DGGITQSPKYLFRKEGQNVTLSCEQNLNHDAMYWYRQDPGQGLRLIYYSQIVNDFQKGDIAEGYSVSREKKESFPLTVTSAQKNPTAFYLCASRPQGGAETQYFGPGTRLLVL.

In its sample, this clonotype was seen many times. V gene TRBV12-3 or TRBV12-4 combines with J gene TRBJ2-3; D call uncertain. Trimming shortened V by 6 bases and J by 7 bases, and 20 bases separated the two germline ends. This CDR3 comprises 15 residues. CDR3 residues: CASRYNIDPPYTQYF. CDR3 sequence (DNA): TGTGCCAGCAGATATAACATTGACCCACCCTATACGCAGTATTTT.

Many counts were recorded for this clonotype. This chain uses TRBV11-2 with TRBJ1-5, with TRBD1 identical over 10 bases. The germline V gene encodes CDR1 SGHAT and CDR2 FQNNGV. Trimming cost V 4 bases and J 4 bases; bases outside gene matches: 1. The CDR3 spans 14 residues. The CDR3 reads CASSSGQGNQPQHF. The CDR3 DNA reads TGTGCCAGCAGCTCGGGACAGGGGAATCAGCCCCAGCATTTT.

The sample holds a few counts of this clonotype. CDR3 amino acids: CASSPQKGRRAEKLFF. CDR3 nucleotide sequence: TGTGCCAGCTCACCACAAAAGGGGCGGAGGGCTGAAAAACTGTTTTTT. The chain couples TRBV18 to TRBJ1-4; D perhaps matches TRBD1 (5 bases). CDR1 and CDR2 from the germline V gene are KGHSH and LQKENI. The CDR3 has 16 amino acids. Trimming left V 1 base short and J 7 bases short, with 16 bases between.

The chain recombines TRBV12-3 or TRBV12-4 with TRBJ1-2; D perhaps matches TRBD1 (6 bases). The CDR3 spans 13 residues. V lost 7 bases and J lost 3, with 12 bases in between. The CDR3 bases are TGTGCCAGCACCGATTGGACAGACTATGGCTACACCTTC. Amino acid sequence: CASTDWTDYGYTF.

The chain has TRBV28 and TRBJ1-1; no definite D call. This CDR3 has 12 residues. V was shortened by 7 bases and J by 0 bases, with 6 bases between the two germline ends. Germline V lookup: CDR1 MDHEN, CDR2 SYDVKM. DNA for the CDR3: TGTGCCAGCATTTCGATGAACACTGAAGCTTTCTTT. This codes for CASISMNTEAFF.

This clonotype was picked up many times. The chain joins TRBV28 to TRBJ2-7, with 7 positions matching TRBD2. The CDR3 is made up of 15 amino acids. The trim removed 2 bases at V and 2 bases at J, leaving 6 bases unmatched. The germline gives CDR1 MDHEN, CDR2 SYDVKM. CDR3 nucleotide sequence: TGTGCCAGCAGTTTAGGCGGGAGCAGAACCTACGAGCAGTACTTC. Translation gives CASSLGGSRTYEQYF. The full variable domain, rest sourced from reference TRBV28 and TRBJ2-7, is DVKVTQSSRYLVKRTGEKVFLECVQDMDHENMFWYRQDPGLGLRLIYFSYDVKMKEKGDIPEGYSVSREKKERFSLILESASTNQTSMYLCASSLGGSRTYEQYFGPGTRLTVT.

This clonotype has ten or more counts. The gene calls are TRBV7-9 and TRBJ2-2; D is unclear. The CDR3 extends over 15 amino acids. V dropped 4 bases and J dropped 0 bases, with 9 bases sitting between them. Germline V CDR1 and CDR2: SEHNR, FQNEAQ (reference sequence). CDR3 sequence reads: CASSSWTTNTGELFF. The DNA for the CDR3 is TGTGCCAGCAGCTCATGGACCACGAACACCGGGGAGCTGTTTTTT.

This clonotype was counted many times. V gene TRBV9 combines with J gene TRBJ2-1; TRBD2 matches at 9 bases. In germline, CDR1 is SGDLS, CDR2 YYNGEE. With 2 bases clipped from V and 4 bases from J, the junction kept 4 bases outside the gene matches. The CDR3 contains 15 residues. The CDR3 loop is CASSVGTSPYNEQFF. DNA for the CDR3: TGTGCCAGCAGCGTGGGGACTAGCCCTTACAATGAGCAGTTCTTC.

This clonotype was recorded only once. The chain employs TRBV20-1 and TRBJ1-4; D is possibly TRBD1 (6 bases). CDR1 is DFQATT and CDR2 is SNEGSKA in the germline V gene (reference sequence). Trimming pared 6 bases from V and 6 bases from J, leaving 17 bases between. The CDR3 extends over 14 amino acids. Here the CDR3 reads CSAPEPGVYEKLFF. The CDR3 DNA sequence: TGCAGTGCCCCTGAACCAGGGGTGTATGAAAAACTGTTTTTT.

This clonotype was counted ten times or more. The chain recombines TRBV6-6 with TRBJ2-3; 10 bases line up with TRBD2. The trim removed 4 bases at V and 1 base at J, leaving 14 bases unmatched. There are 19 residues in the CDR3. Germline V gives CDR1 MNHNY, CDR2 SVGAGI (reference sequence). DNA for the CDR3: TGTGCCAGCAGTTCCCGCCAGGGGCTAGCGGGGGCCCGCACAGATACGCAGTATTTT. It encodes CASSSRQGLAGARTDTQYF.

The J gene is TRBJ2-7, the V gene TRBV25-1; D not certain. CDR3 length: 14 residues. In germline, CDR1 is MGHDK, CDR2 SYGVNS. The V and J ends lost 6 bases and 5 bases respectively, with 17 bases between them. For the CDR3, the DNA is TGTGCCAGCAGCGAACGGCCTTTGGTGGACGAGCAGTACTTC. As protein: CASSERPLVDEQYF.

This clonotype occurred a few times. The chain is built from TRBV28 and TRBJ2-5; no clear D. The CDR3 loop spans 13 amino acids. V lost 2 bases to trimming and J lost 14 bases, with 18 bases between them. The V gene's germline CDR1 is MDHEN and CDR2 SYDVKM. CDR3 sequence (DNA): TGTGCCAGCAGTTTAGGGAAGACTGGGCACATTTACTTC. Its protein is CASSLGKTGHIYF.

This clonotype has a count of ten or more. This chain uses TRBV7-8 with TRBJ2-1, with D unclear. This CDR3 has 13 amino acids. Germline CDR1 reads SGHVS; CDR2 reads FQNEAQ. V was shortened by 5 bases and J by 10 bases, with 15 bases between the two germline ends. The CDR3 nucleotides read TGTGCCAGCAGCCCCATCAATTACGGGGAGCAGTTCTTC. Protein: CASSPINYGEQFF.

The chain joins TRBV28 to TRBJ1-2; D might be TRBD1 (6 bases). Germline lookup yields CDR1 MDHEN and CDR2 SYDVKM. V lost 5 bases, J lost 7 bases, and 17 bases lay in between. The CDR3 has 14 residues. In DNA form, the CDR3 reads TGTGCCAGCAGTCCGGGGGCAGGCTGGCTTGGCTACACCTTC. It specifies CASSPGAGWLGYTF.

In this sample, this clonotype turned up many times. The rearrangement uses TRBV6-6 and TRBJ2-6, with 7 bases matching TRBD2. The CDR3 is 14 residues long. The junction had 7 bases not matched to a gene; V was cut back by 10 bases and J by 4 bases. The germline V gene has CDR1 MNHNY and CDR2 SVGAGI (reference sequence). The CDR3 nucleotides read TGTGCCAACTGGGGGGGGACCGGGGCCAACGTCCTGACTTTC. Encoded protein: CANWGGTGANVLTF.